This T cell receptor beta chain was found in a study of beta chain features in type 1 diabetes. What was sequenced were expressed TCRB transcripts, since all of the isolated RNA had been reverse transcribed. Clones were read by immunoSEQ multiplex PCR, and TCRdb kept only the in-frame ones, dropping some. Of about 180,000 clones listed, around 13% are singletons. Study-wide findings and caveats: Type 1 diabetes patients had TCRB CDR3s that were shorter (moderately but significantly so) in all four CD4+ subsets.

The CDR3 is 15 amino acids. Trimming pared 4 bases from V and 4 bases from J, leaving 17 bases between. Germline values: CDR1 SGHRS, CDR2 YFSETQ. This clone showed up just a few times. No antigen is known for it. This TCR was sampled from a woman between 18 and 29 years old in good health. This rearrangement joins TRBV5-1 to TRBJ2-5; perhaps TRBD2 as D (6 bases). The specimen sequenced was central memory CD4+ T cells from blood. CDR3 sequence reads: CASSRTGGASETQYF. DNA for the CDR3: TGCGCCAGCAGCCGAACCGGGGGAGCTTCAGAGACCCAGTACTTC. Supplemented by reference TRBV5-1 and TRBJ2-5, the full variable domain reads KAGVTQTPRYLIKTRGQQVTLSCSPISGHRSVSWYQQTPGQGLQFLFEYFSETQRNKGNFPGRFSGRQFSNSRSEMNVSTLELGDSALYLCASSRTGGASETQYFGPGTRLLVL.